This T cell receptor beta chain was captured by sequencing in a study of CD8 T cells in ankylosing spondylitis. Study-wide results and caveats: A TCR beta motif of 8 or 9 highly homologous variants appeared characteristic of ankylosing spondylitis blood. Disease-linked clones displayed a CD8+ phenotype and appeared relatively rarely in peripheral blood. Before this, some motif variants had been reported in reactive arthritis synovial fluid and blood.

Using quantitative 5'-RACE with molecular barcodes, the authors made TCR beta libraries. TCRdb ran MiXCR on the 5' RACE reads and lists one entry per CDR3 protein. The sample records approximately 240,000 distinct CDR3 sequences, 24% being singletons. The CDR3 loop spans 14 amino acids. Germline loops: CDR1 SGHDT, CDR2 YYEEEE. Trimming took off 2 bases at V and 6 bases at J, with 11 bases between the two ends. For this clonotype: The antigen is undetermined.

Material for sequencing was blood, either unsorted or a sorted T cell fraction (not recorded which). The receptor's source is a male donor with ankylosing spondylitis or in good health (not recorded which). The gene calls are TRBV5-6 and TRBJ2-2; D not certain. This chain's CDR3 is CASSLSRKAGELFF. CDR3 bases: TGTGCCAGCAGCTTATCCCGGAAGGCCGGGGAGCTGTTTTTT.